These 10 T cell receptor beta chains share one sample of origin, sequenced in a study of blood T cell repertoires in COVID-19. TCRdb's table, derived via immunoSEQ multiplex PCR, lists solely in-frame clones and lacks some. The sample shows roughly 340,000 clones, roughly nine tenths of them seen only once. The source material was PBMCs or T cells enriched from blood (not recorded which). The receptor source for this set is a young man who had recovered from COVID-19.

This clone appeared once. The chain combines TRBV4-1 with TRBJ1-1; 9 bases match TRBD1. The V and J ends lost 0 bases and 3 bases, in that order; junction bases with no gene match: 5. The CDR3 contains 16 residues. Germline V gene sequence: CDR1 MGHRA, CDR2 YSYEKL. CDR3 in amino acids: CASSQDSTGGHTEAFF. The CDR3 region has the DNA TGCGCCAGCAGCCAAGATTCGACAGGGGGACACACTGAAGCTTTCTTT.

V is TRBV6-2 or TRBV6-3 and J is TRBJ2-1; 10 bases match TRBD2. V lost 4 bases to trimming and J lost 7 bases; unmatched junction nucleotides: 7. This CDR3 contains 15 residues. Looked up from germline, CDR1 is MNHEY and CDR2 is SVGEGT. CDR3 protein: CASSSQAGGRNEQFF. CDR3 nucleotides: TGTGCCAGCAGTTCCCAAGCGGGAGGGCGGAATGAGCAGTTCTTC.

J is TRBJ1-1 and V is TRBV5-1, with D possibly matching TRBD1 (5 bases). This CDR3 is built from 14 residues. Germline-derived CDR1 and CDR2 are SGHRS and YFSETQ. Deletions cut 2 bases from V and 7 bases from J, with 15 bases between. The CDR3 DNA follows: TGCGCCAGCAGCTTACAGGACGGGGGAGATGAAGCTTTCTTT. Its protein product is CASSLQDGGDEAFF.

V usage is TRBV2 and J usage is TRBJ2-3, with D perhaps TRBD2 (6 bases). V was cut by 6 bases and J by 5 bases, with 9 bases left in between. Germline CDR1 SNHLY, CDR2 FYNNEI. The CDR3 has 12 amino acids. Here the CDR3 DNA reads TGTGCCAGCAGCTTTAGCGGAGATACGCAGTATTTT. It encodes CASSFSGDTQYF.

The rearrangement joins TRBV19 to TRBJ2-1, with a tentative D call TRBD1 (5 bases). This CDR3 has 14 amino acids. V was cut by 1 base and J by 5 bases, with 9 bases left in between. CDR1 is LNHDA, CDR2 SQIVND, per germline (reference sequence). The CDR3 loop reads CASSIGAGNNEQFF. CDR3 sequence (DNA): TGTGCCAGTAGTATAGGGGCAGGGAACAATGAGCAGTTCTTC. Filled out from reference TRBV19 and TRBJ2-1, the complete variable domain reads DGGITQSPKYLFRKEGQNVTLSCEQNLNHDAMYWYRQDPGQGLRLIYYSQIVNDFQKGDIAEGYSVSREKKESFPLTVTSAQKNPTAFYLCASSIGAGNNEQFFGPGTRLTVL.

This rearrangement joins TRBV6-5 to TRBJ1-5; perhaps TRBD1 as D (5 bases). The V gene's germline CDR1 is MNHEY and CDR2 SVGAGI. Between the trimmed V and J ends, which lost 0 bases and 6 bases, there was a span of 9 bases. CDR3 length equals 14 residues. CDR3 coding DNA: TGTGCCAGCAGTTACTCCAGGGTCGCTCAGCCCCAGCATTTT. It specifies CASSYSRVAQPQHF.

The V call is TRBV27, the J call TRBJ1-5, with 7 nucleotides matching TRBD1. After removal of 4 bases from V and 0 bases from J, the junction contained 9 bases not matched to a gene. Per germline, CDR1 MNHEY and CDR2 SMNVEV (reference sequence). The CDR3 consists of 17 residues. CDR3 residues: CASSSSEGTVSNQPQHF. The DNA for the CDR3 is TGTGCCAGCAGTTCATCGGAGGGGACAGTTAGCAATCAGCCCCAGCATTTT.

The chain couples TRBV3-1 (or the pseudogene TRBV3-2) to TRBJ2-5; 14 bases are a match to TRBD2. The CDR3 is made up of 16 amino acids. CDR1 is LGHDT and CDR2 is YNNKEL in the germline V gene (reference sequence). After removal of 2 bases from V and 3 bases from J, the junction contained 2 bases not matched to a gene. The CDR3 here is CASSQPGLAGEETQYF. CDR3 coding DNA: TGTGCCAGCAGCCAACCGGGACTAGCGGGGGAAGAGACCCAGTACTTC.

The chain is built from TRBV4-2 and TRBJ1-1, with a possible D match to TRBD1 (6 bases). Deletions cut 2 bases from V and 4 bases from J, with 11 bases between. CDR1 is LGHNA and CDR2 is YNFKEQ in the germline V gene. The CDR3 length is 14 residues. The CDR3 DNA is TGTGCCAGCAGCCAACTAGGACAGCTCACTGAAGCTTTCTTT. Protein: CASSQLGQLTEAFF.

This chain uses TRBV6-5 with TRBJ2-1; the D is unclear. Trimming removed 2 bases from V and 7 bases from J, with 12 bases in between. Per germline, CDR1 MNHEY and CDR2 SVGAGI. CDR3 length: 14 residues. The CDR3 DNA follows: TGTGCCAGCAGTTACAGATCGGTGAGGAATGAGCAGTTCTTC. Residues: CASSYRSVRNEQFF.